This TCR beta chain was captured by sequencing in a study of T cell clonotyping in hematopoietic cell transplantation. Points from the study as a whole: After transplant, recipient diversity fell while pathologically expanded clonotypes grew through day 180. At the given depth, recipient repertoires were over 97% de novo clonotypes.

On this clone: No antigen is known for it.

The V gene's germline CDR1 is SGHTS and CDR2 YDEGEE. J gave up 5 bases and V 0 bases, and 5 bases lay outside the gene matches. CDR3 length: 14 amino acids. Only in-frame clones appear in the TCRdb table, and some are missing; sequencing was by immunoSEQ multiplex PCR. The sample has approximately 42,000 clones; 95% are singletons. The genes are TRBV5-8 and TRBJ2-7, with 7 bases fitting TRBD2. The sequenced material came from peripheral blood mononuclear cells. The sequence came from a man aged 25-45 years in good health. Some clones in this sample may be carry-over from other donors' samples. CDR3 residues: CASSLAGGLDEQYF. In DNA form, the CDR3 reads TGTGCCAGCAGCTTGGCCGGGGGGTTGGACGAGCAGTACTTC.